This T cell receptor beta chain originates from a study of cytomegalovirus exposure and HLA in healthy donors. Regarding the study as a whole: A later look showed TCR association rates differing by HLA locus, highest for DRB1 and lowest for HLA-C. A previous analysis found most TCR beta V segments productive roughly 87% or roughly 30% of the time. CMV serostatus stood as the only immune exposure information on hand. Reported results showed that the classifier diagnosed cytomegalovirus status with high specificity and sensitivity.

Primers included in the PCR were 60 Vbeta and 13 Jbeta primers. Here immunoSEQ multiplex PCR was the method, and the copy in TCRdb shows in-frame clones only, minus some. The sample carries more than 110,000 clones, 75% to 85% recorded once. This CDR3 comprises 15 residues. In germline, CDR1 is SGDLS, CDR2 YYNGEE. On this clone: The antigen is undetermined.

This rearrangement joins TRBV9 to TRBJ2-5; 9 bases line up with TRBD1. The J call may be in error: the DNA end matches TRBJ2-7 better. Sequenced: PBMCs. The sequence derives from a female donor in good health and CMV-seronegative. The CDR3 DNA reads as TGTGCCAGCAGCCCGGGACAGGGCGACCCTCACGAGCAGTACTTC. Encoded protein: CASSPGQGDPHEQYF.